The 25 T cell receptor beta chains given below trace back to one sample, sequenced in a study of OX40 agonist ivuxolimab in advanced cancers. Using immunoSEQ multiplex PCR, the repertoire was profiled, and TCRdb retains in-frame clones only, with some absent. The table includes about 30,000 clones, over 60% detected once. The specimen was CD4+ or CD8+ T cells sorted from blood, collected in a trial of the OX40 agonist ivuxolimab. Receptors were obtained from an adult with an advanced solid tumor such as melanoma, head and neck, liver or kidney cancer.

The CDR3 coding sequence is TGTGCCAGCAGCTGGAAGGGGACAGACAATCAGCCCCAGCATTTT. Translated, it gives CASSWKGTDNQPQHF. The gene calls are TRBV7-2 and TRBJ1-5; TRBD1 matches 7 bases. The trim removed 4 bases at V and 3 bases at J, leaving 6 bases unmatched. Germline CDR1 and CDR2: SGHTA and FQGNSA. The CDR3 totals 15 residues.

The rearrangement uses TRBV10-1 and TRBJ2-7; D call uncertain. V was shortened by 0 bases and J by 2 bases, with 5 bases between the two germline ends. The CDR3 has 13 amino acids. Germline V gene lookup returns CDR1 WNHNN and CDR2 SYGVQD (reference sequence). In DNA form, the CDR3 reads TGCGCCAGCAGTGAGTCATCGACCTACGAGCAGTACTTC. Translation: CASSESSTYEQYF.

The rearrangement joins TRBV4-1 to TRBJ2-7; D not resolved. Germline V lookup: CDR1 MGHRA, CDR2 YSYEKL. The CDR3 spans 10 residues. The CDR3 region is CARGTYEQYF. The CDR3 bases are TGCGCGAGAGGTACCTACGAGCAGTACTTC.

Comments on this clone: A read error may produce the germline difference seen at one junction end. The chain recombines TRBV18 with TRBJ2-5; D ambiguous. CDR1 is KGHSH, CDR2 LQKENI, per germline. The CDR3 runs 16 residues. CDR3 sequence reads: CASSPPQAGLVETRYF. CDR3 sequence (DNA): TGTGCCAGCTCACCACCGCAGGCAGGCCTTGTAGAGACCCGGTACTTC. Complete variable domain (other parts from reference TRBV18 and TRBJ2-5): NAGVMQNPRHLVRRRGQEARLRCSPMKGHSHVYWYRQLPEEGLKFMVYLQKENIIDESGMPKERFSAEFPKEGPSILRIQQVVRGDSAAYFCASSPPQAGLVETRYFGPGTRLLVL.

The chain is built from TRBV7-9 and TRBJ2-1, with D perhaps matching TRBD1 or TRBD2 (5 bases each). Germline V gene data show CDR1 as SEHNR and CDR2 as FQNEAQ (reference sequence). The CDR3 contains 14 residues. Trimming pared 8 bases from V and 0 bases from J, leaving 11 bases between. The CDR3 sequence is CASEPGSSYNEQFF. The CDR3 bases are TGTGCCAGCGAGCCAGGGAGCTCCTACAATGAGCAGTTCTTC.

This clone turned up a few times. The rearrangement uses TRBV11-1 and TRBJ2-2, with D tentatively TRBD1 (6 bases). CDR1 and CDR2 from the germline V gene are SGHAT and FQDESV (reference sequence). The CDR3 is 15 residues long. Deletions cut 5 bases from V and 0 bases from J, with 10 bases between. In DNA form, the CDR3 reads TGTGCCAGCAGCCACAGGGTAACGAACACCGGGGAGCTGTTTTTT. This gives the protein CASSHRVTNTGELFF.

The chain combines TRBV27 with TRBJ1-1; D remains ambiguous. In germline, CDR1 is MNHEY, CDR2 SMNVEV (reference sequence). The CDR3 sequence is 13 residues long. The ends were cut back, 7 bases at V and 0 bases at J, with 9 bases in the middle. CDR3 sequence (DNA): TGTGCCAGCAATACTCGCATGAACACTGAAGCTTTCTTT. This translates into CASNTRMNTEAFF.

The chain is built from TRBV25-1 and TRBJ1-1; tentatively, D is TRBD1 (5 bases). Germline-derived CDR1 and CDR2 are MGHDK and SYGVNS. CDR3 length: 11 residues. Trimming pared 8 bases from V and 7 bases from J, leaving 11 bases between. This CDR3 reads CASGTAHEAFF. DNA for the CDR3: TGTGCCAGCGGGACGGCCCATGAAGCTTTCTTT.

CDR3 in DNA: TGCGCCAGCAGTGCGACTAGCGGGGGAAGGAACGAGCAGTACTTC. It encodes CASSATSGGRNEQYF. V usage is TRBV10-2 and J usage is TRBJ2-7; 12 nucleotides match TRBD2. From germline, CDR1 is WSHSY and CDR2 SAAADI. The V segment lost 4 bases and the J segment 5 bases; nucleotides outside the gene matches: 6. This CDR3 region has 15 residues.

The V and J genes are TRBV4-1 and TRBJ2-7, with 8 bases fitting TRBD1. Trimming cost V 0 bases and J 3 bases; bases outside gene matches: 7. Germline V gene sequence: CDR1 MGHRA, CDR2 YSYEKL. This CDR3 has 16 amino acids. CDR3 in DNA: TGCGCCAGCAGCCAAGATAAGGGGACAGGTTACTACGAGCAGTACTTC. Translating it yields CASSQDKGTGYYEQYF.

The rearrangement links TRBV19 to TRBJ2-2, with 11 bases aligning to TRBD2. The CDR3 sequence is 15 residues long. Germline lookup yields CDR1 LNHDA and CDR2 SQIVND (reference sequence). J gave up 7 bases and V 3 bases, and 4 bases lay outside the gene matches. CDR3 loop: CASSILAGGDGELFF. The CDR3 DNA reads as TGTGCCAGTAGTATCCTAGCGGGGGGTGACGGGGAGCTGTTTTTT.

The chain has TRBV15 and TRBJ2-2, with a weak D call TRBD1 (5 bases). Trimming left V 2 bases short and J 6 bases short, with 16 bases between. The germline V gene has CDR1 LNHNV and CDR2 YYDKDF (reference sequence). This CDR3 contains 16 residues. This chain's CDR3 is CATSRPSQRGSGELFF. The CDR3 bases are TGTGCCACCAGCAGACCCTCACAAAGGGGCTCCGGGGAGCTGTTTTTT. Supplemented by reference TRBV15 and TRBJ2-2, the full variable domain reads DAMVIQNPRYQVTQFGKPVTLSCSQTLNHNVMYWYQQKSSQAPKLLFHYYDKDFNNEADTPDNFQSRRPNTSFCFLDIRSPGLGDTAMYLCATSRPSQRGSGELFFGEGSRLTVL.

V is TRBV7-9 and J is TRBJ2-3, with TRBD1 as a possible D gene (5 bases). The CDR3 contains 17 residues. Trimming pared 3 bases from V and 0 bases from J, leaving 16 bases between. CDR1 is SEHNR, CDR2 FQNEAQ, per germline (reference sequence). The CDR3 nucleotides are TGTGCCAGCAGCTTGGGGCAGGGCCTATTTAGCACAGATACGCAGTATTTT. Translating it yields CASSLGQGLFSTDTQYF.

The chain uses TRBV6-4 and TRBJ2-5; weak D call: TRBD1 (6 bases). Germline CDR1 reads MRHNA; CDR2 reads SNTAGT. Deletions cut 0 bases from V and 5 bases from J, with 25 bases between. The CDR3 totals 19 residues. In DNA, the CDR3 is TGTGCCAGCAGTGACTCGAGCTCCTCGGGACACCATACGGATGAGACCCAGTACTTC. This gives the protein CASSDSSSSGHHTDETQYF.

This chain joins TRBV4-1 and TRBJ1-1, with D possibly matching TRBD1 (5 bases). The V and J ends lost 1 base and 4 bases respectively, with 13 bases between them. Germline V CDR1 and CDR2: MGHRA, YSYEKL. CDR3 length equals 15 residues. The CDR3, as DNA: TGCGCCAGCAGCCAAGTCGGATGGGGGAGCACTGAAGCTTTCTTT. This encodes CASSQVGWGSTEAFF.

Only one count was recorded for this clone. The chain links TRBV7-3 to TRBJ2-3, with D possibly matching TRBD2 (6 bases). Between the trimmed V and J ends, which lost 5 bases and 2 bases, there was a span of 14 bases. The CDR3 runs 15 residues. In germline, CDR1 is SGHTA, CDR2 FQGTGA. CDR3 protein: CASSPGSGVTDTQYF. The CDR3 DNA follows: TGTGCCAGCAGCCCAGGTTCGGGGGTCACAGATACGCAGTATTTT. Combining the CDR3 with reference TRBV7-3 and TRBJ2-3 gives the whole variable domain GAGVSQTPSNKVTEKGKYVELRCDPISGHTALYWYRQSLGQGPEFLIYFQGTGAADDSGLPNDRFFAVRPEGSVSTLKIQRTERGDSAVYLCASSPGSGVTDTQYFGPGTRLTVL.

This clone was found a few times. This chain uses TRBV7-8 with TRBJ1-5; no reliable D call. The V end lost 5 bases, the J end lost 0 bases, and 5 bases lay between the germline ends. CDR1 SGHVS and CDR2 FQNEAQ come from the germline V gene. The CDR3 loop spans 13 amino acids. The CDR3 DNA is TGTGCCAGCAGCATAGATAGCAATCAGCCCCAGCATTTT. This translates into CASSIDSNQPQHF.

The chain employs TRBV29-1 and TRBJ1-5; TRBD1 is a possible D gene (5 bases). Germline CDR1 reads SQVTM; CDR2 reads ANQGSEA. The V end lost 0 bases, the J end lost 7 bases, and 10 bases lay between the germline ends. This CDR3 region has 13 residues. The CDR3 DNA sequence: TGCAGCGTTGAAGACAGGGAGGGACAGCCCCAGCATTTT. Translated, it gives CSVEDREGQPQHF. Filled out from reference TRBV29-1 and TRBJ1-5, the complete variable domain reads SAVISQKPSRDICQRGTSLTIQCQVDSQVTMMFWYRQQPGQSLTLIATANQGSEATYESGFVIDKFPISRPNLTFSTLTVSNMSPEDSSIYLCSVEDREGQPQHFGDGTRLSIL.

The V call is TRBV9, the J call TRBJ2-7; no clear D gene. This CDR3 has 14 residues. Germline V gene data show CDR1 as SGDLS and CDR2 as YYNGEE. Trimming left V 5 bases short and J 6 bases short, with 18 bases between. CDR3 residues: CASSPNTDLGEQYF. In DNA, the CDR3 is TGTGCCAGCAGTCCTAACACGGACCTGGGCGAGCAGTACTTC.

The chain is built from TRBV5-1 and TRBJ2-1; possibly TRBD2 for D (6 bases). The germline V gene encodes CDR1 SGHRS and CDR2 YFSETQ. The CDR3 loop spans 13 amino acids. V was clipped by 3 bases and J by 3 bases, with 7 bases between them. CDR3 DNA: TGCGCCAGCAGCTCCGGGGGCTACAATGAGCAGTTCTTC. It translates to CASSSGGYNEQFF.

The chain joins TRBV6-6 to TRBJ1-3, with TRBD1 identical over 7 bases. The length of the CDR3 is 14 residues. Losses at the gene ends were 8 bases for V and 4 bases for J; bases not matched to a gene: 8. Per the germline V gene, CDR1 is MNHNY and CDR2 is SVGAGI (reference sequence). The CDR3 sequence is CASSKGTAGNTIYF. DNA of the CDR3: TGTGCCAGCTCTAAAGGGACAGCAGGAAACACCATATATTTT.

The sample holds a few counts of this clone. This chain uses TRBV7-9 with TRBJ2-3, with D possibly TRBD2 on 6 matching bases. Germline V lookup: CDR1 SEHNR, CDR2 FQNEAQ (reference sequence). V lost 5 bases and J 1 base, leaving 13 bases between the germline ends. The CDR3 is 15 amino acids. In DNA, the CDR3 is TGTGCCAGCAGCCCTTGGGACTTTGGCACAGATACGCAGTATTTT. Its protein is CASSPWDFGTDTQYF.

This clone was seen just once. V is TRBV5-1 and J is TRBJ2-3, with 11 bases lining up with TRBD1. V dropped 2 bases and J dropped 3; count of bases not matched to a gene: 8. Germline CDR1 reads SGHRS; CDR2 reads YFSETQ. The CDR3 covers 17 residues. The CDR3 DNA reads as TGCGCCAGCAGCTTTGGGGACAGGGGGTCTTGGACAGATACGCAGTATTTT. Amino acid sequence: CASSFGDRGSWTDTQYF. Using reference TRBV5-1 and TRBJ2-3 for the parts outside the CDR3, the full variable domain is KAGVTQTPRYLIKTRGQQVTLSCSPISGHRSVSWYQQTPGQGLQFLFEYFSETQRNKGNFPGRFSGRQFSNSRSEMNVSTLELGDSALYLCASSFGDRGSWTDTQYFGPGTRLTVL.

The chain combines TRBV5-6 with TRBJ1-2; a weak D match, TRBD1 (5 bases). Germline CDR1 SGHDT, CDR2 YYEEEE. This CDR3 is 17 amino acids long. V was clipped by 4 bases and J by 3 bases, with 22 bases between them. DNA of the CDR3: TGTGCCAGCAGCCCCGTCGCGGGACCCCTAAACCACTATGGCTACACCTTC. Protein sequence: CASSPVAGPLNHYGYTF. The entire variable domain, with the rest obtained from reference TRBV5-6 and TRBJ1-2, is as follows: DAGVTQSPTHLIKTRGQQVTLRCSPKSGHDTVSWYQQALGQGPQFIFQYYEEEERQRGNFPDRFSGHQFPNYSSELNVNALLLGDSALYLCASSPVAGPLNHYGYTFGSGTRLTVV.

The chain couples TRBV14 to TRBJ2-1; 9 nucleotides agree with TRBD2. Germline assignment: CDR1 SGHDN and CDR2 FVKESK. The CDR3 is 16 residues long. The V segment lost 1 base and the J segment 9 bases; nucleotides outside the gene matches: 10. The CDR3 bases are TGTGCCAGCAGCCAAGTGAACGTGGTTAGCGGGGGTGAGCAGTTCTTC. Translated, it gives CASSQVNVVSGGEQFF.